This TCR beta chain comes out of a study of T cells in Graves' hyperthyroidism and ophthalmopathy. Amplification of TCR beta CDR3 regions used RNA as the template. Primed by the HTBI set, a first-round RT-PCR was run on the TCR CDR3. MiXCR, applied by TCRdb to the multiplex PCR reads, yields one record per CDR3 protein. The sample comprises about 400,000 distinct CDR3 sequences, approximately 15% of which are singletons, and 20% rests with the top ten. Per germline, CDR1 SNHLY and CDR2 FYNNEI. V gave up 5 bases and J gave up 3 bases, with 16 bases separating them. The CDR3 consists of 15 residues. General study findings and limits: Most thyroid clonotypes expanded above 0.001 were also detected in blood.

This clonotype was observed a few times. What it binds is unknown. The sample consisted of blood. The sequence derives from a woman aged 25-40 years with Graves' ophthalmopathy. This chain joins TRBV2 and TRBJ1-1; unclear D gene. Here the CDR3 reads CASSSTLSHYTEAFF. CDR3 sequence (DNA): TGTGCCAGCAGTTCTACCCTATCACATTACACTGAAGCTTTCTTT. Looking up the rest from reference TRBV2 and TRBJ1-1 gives the full variable domain: EPEVTQTPSHQVTQMGQEVILRCVPISNHLYFYWYRQILGQKVEFLVSFYNNEISEKSEIFDDQFSVERPDGSNFTLKIRSTKLEDSAMYFCASSSTLSHYTEAFFGQGTRLTVV.